Listed below are T cell receptor beta chains from one sample, sequenced in a study of T cell responses to AZD1222 COVID-19 vaccine. Using immunoSEQ multiplex PCR, the repertoire was profiled, and TCRdb retains in-frame clones only, with some absent. The table has over 120,000 clones, 80% to 90% seen once. Here the sequenced sample was peripheral blood, taken on day 0 of AZD1222 vaccination. These receptors were taken from an adult in good health. The CDR3 runs from the conserved cysteine through the conserved F or W. The D gene is left open where the match is weak. Size is omitted from some rows. Given values are once, few, many or a class for expanded clones.

NA	NA	TRBJ2-3	TRBV10-1	TGCGCCACCTCCGCCACAGATACGCAGTATTTT	CATSATDTQYF
TRBD1	NA	TRBJ1-2	TRBV6-5	TGTGCCAGCAGTTACTCATCTAGGACAGGGGTCTATGGCTACACCTTC	CASSYSSRTGVYGYTF
NA	NA	TRBJ2-1	TRBV7-2	TGTGCCAGCTTTGAGGGAGGCAATGAGCAGTTCTTC	CASFEGGNEQFF
NA	NA	TRBJ2-1	TRBV11-2	TGTGCCAGCAGCCTCATGGCGGAGCCCTCCTACAATGAGCAGTTCTTC	CASSLMAEPSYNEQFF
NA	few	TRBJ1-1	TRBV7-9	TGTGCCAGCAGCGTTTACACTGAAGCTTTCTTT	CASSVYTEAFF
NA	NA	TRBJ1-2	TRBV2	TGTGCCAGCATGGGCGGGGTAGGGATCCATGGCTACACCTTC	CASMGGVGIHGYTF
NA	NA	TRBJ2-1	TRBV7-2	TGTGCCAGCAGCTTTAGTTCGAGGCCCAGCTCCTACAATGAGCAGTTCTTC	CASSFSSRPSSYNEQFF
NA	NA	TRBJ1-2	TRBV10-3	TGTGCCATCTCGCGCAGCGGGGACTATGGCTACACCTTC	CAISRSGDYGYTF
TRBD1	NA	TRBJ2-7	TRBV6-5	TGTGCCAGCAACACCGGGACAGGGCAAAACCACGAGCAGTACTTC	CASNTGTGQNHEQYF
NA	NA	TRBJ1-1	TRBV20-1	TGCAGTGCTAGAACGGGGCGTGAAGCTTTCTTT	CSARTGREAFF
NA	few	TRBJ2-5	TRBV5-1	TGCGCCAGCAGCTTGTATCCCTTTGGGTCAGGCCAAGAGACCCAGTACTTC	CASSLYPFGSGQETQYF
NA	NA	TRBJ2-5	TRBV27	TGTGCCAGCAGTTTGTTTAACCAAGAGACCCAGTACTTC	CASSLFNQETQYF
NA	NA	TRBJ1-2	TRBV10-3	TGTGCCATCAGTGAGGGGGGACTGTTCTATGGCTACACCTTC	CAISEGGLFYGYTF
NA	NA	TRBJ1-3	TRBV12-3/TRBV12-4	TGTGCCAGCAGACGGGACTCTGGAAACACCATATATTTT	CASRRDSGNTIYF
NA	NA	TRBJ1-1	TRBV7-9	TGTGCCAGCAGCTTCCTCACAGGGTCGACTGAAGCTTTCTTT	CASSFLTGSTEAFF
NA	NA	TRBJ1-4	TRBV28	TGTGCCAGCAGTTCTCCAGGGGACTTAGGTGAAAAACTGTTTTTT	CASSSPGDLGEKLFF
NA	NA	TRBJ2-7	TRBV28	TGTGCCAGCAGCGGCCCGACAGTGAGCTACGAGCAGTACTTC	CASSGPTVSYEQYF
NA	NA	TRBJ2-1	TRBV5-4	TGTGCCAGCAGCTTGGCGGGACCCCTAGGTGAGCAGTTCTTC	CASSLAGPLGEQFF
NA	NA	TRBJ1-3	TRBV27	TGTGCCAGCAGTTCAGGGAATGGGCGTGGAAACACCATATATTTT	CASSSGNGRGNTIYF
NA	NA	TRBJ2-3	TRBV5-5	TGTGCCAGCAGCTTGGCCGACCGGGGCGGCACAGATACGCAGTATTTT	CASSLADRGGTDTQYF
NA	once	TRBJ2-3	TRBV18	TGTGCCAGCTCTAAAGAGGCAGCTTTGCCACCGGATACGCAGTATTTT	CASSKEAALPPDTQYF
TRBD2	NA	TRBJ2-1	TRBV2	TGTGCCAGCATACGGTTGGCGGGGGGGGACAATGAGCAGTTCTTC	CASIRLAGGDNEQFF
NA	NA	TRBJ2-4	TRBV15	TGTGCCACCAGCAGAGATGAGGGTCTAGCCAAAAACATTCAGTACTTC	CATSRDEGLAKNIQYF
TRBD1	NA	TRBJ1-2	TRBV12-5	TGTGCTAGTGCCTCGACAGGGAAGGGCTACACCTTC	CASASTGKGYTF
NA	once	TRBJ1-5	TRBV18	TGTGCCAGCTCAGAACGGGCCTCCAGGGGTAATCAGCCCCAGCATTTT	CASSERASRGNQPQHF
NA	NA	TRBJ1-2	TRBV15	TGTGCCACCAGCAGGGGGGGACCCGACGCTCGGGGCTACACCTTC	CATSRGGPDARGYTF
NA	few	TRBJ1-2	TRBV4-2	TGTGCCAGCAGCCAGGACTCCGCGGACAGTTATGGCTACACCTTC	CASSQDSADSYGYTF
NA	NA	TRBJ1-1	TRBV10-3	TGTGCCATCAGTGAAGACGGACTGACTGAAGCTTTCTTT	CAISEDGLTEAFF
TRBD1	NA	TRBJ1-4	TRBV10-2	TGCGCCAGCAGTGACTACGACAGGGGTGAGGAAAAACTGTTTTTT	CASSDYDRGEEKLFF
NA	few	TRBJ1-4	TRBV6-1	TGTGCCAGCAGTGAGGTTCCGGGGGCGTCGTCTAATGAAAAACTGTTTTTT	CASSEVPGASSNEKLFF
NA	NA	TRBJ1-5	TRBV18	TGTGCCAGCTCACCCCAGGGGCACGGCAATCAGCCCCAGCATTTT	CASSPQGHGNQPQHF
NA	NA	TRBJ1-6	TRBV2	TGTGCCAGCTCTCCTAATTCACCCCTCCACTTT	CASSPNSPLHF
NA	NA	TRBJ2-3	TRBV2	TGTGCCAGCACGGTCGGAGTAGCGCTATGGGATACGCAGTATTTT	CASTVGVALWDTQYF
TRBD2	medium-sized	TRBJ2-1	TRBV11-2	TGTGCCAGCAGCTCCCCCTCTAGCGGACCTCCCGATGAGCAGTTCTTC	CASSSPSSGPPDEQFF
NA	NA	TRBJ2-7	TRBV27	TGTGCCAGCAGTTTAGGGACTCGAGGGTACGAGCAGTACTTC	CASSLGTRGYEQYF
NA	NA	TRBJ1-5	TRBV9	TGTGCCAGCAGCGCAACCGGGGGTCAGCCCCAGCATTTT	CASSATGGQPQHF
NA	few	TRBJ1-2	TRBV2	TGTGCCAGCAGTGAAACGCCCGAGTATGGCTACACCTTC	CASSETPEYGYTF
NA	NA	TRBJ1-6	TRBV13	TGTGCCAGCAGCTTAGGGGCAGGGGCCTATAATTCACCCCTCCACTTT	CASSLGAGAYNSPLHF
NA	NA	TRBJ1-4	TRBV6-5	TGTGCCAGCACCCCCCTCGGGGTTAATGAAAAACTGTTTTTT	CASTPLGVNEKLFF
NA	NA	TRBJ1-1	TRBV2	TGTGCCAGCCGAGAGCAGGGTGGCACTGAAGCTTTCTTT	CASREQGGTEAFF
NA	NA	TRBJ1-1	TRBV19	TGTGCCAGTAGTCGGATAGCTAACACTGAAGCTTTCTTT	CASSRIANTEAFF
TRBD1	NA	TRBJ1-2	TRBV19	TGTGCCGTCGACAGGGGGCTTGGCCGTGGCTACACCTTC	CAVDRGLGRGYTF
TRBD1	NA	TRBJ2-7	TRBV18	TGTGCCAGCTCACCCTCTCGGGACAGGGCGGTCTACGAGCAGTACTTC	CASSPSRDRAVYEQYF
NA	NA	TRBJ1-1	TRBV3-1/TRBV3-2	TGTGCCAGCAGCCTCGAGGGAAGAGCGAACACTGAAGCTTTCTTT	CASSLEGRANTEAFF
TRBD1	NA	TRBJ2-2	TRBV19	TGTGCCAGTCTTCGGCAGGGGGCGCACGGCGGGGAGCTGTTTTTT	CASLRQGAHGGELFF
NA	once	TRBJ1-4	TRBV24-1	TGTGCCTCAAAAACAGGCCCGGCAACTAATGAAAAACTGTTTTTT	CASKTGPATNEKLFF
NA	NA	TRBJ1-2	TRBV6-1	TGTGCCAGCAGAACTGACAGGAACTATGGCTACACCTTC	CASRTDRNYGYTF
NA	once	TRBJ1-1	TRBV12-3/TRBV12-4	TGTGCCAGCAGTGCCCAGGGGAGGACTGAAGCTTTCTTT	CASSAQGRTEAFF
NA	once	TRBJ1-1	TRBV9	TGTGCCAGCAGCGAAGTGGGCCTGGGGAGCACTGAAGCTTTCTTT	CASSEVGLGSTEAFF
TRBD1	NA	TRBJ1-5	TRBV19	TGTGCCAGTAGTATTCGACAGGGCGACAATCAGCCCCAGCATTTT	CASSIRQGDNQPQHF
TRBD1	NA	TRBJ1-6	TRBV7-9	TGTGCCAGCAGCAAGCTGGGACAGGGGGATTCACCCCTCCACTTT	CASSKLGQGDSPLHF
NA	NA	TRBJ2-7	TRBV5-4	TGTGCCAGCAGCTTCCGGGACACCCCCTCCTACGAGCAGTACTTC	CASSFRDTPSYEQYF
NA	NA	TRBJ2-1	TRBV19	TGTGCCAGTAGTATTTCGGGTGTCTCTGAGCAGTTCTTC	CASSISGVSEQFF
NA	NA	TRBJ2-7	TRBV2	TGTGCCAGCCGGGACCGAGCCTACGAGCAGTACTTC	CASRDRAYEQYF
NA	NA	TRBJ1-3	TRBV11-2	TGTGCCAGCACACCCTCTGGAAACACCATATATTTT	CASTPSGNTIYF
NA	once	TRBJ1-6	TRBV9	TGTGCCAGCAGCGAGCGCCGGGAGAACGGGCCCCTCCACTTT	CASSERRENGPLHF
NA	NA	TRBJ1-1	TRBV27	TGTGCCACCACGATTCGGGGCGACCCGAACACTGAAGCTTTCTTT	CATTIRGDPNTEAFF
TRBD1	NA	TRBJ1-1	TRBV29-1	TGCAGCGGCCGACAGGGGAGTGGAGCTTTCTTT	CSGRQGSGAFF
TRBD1	few	TRBJ1-5	TRBV7-2	TGTGCCAGCAGCCTGAGACAGGGGGATAATCAGCCCCAGCATTTT	CASSLRQGDNQPQHF
TRBD2	NA	TRBJ2-7	TRBV5-1	TGCGCCAGCAGCCCCGGGGGGGACGAGCAGTACTTC	CASSPGGDEQYF